A single TCR beta chain is shown here with its context. This sample stems from a study of CD8 T cells in Susac syndrome. cDNA came from roughly 0.5 to 1 ug RNA primed by random hexamers. With immunoSEQ multiplex PCR, TCR beta CDR3 was amplified across 54 Vbeta and 13 Jbeta. TCRdb reprocessed the immunoSEQ multiplex PCR reads with MiXCR, giving one entry per CDR3 protein. Found here are more than 150,000 distinct CDR3 sequences, roughly 94% of them singletons; the top ten hold 0.2% to 0.25%. Stable or active relapsing-remitting multiple sclerosis, untreated and meeting revised McDonald criteria, defined the controls. CDR3 length: 14 residues. Trimming took 7 bases from V and 4 from J, leaving 16 bases between them. In germline, CDR1 is MDHEN, CDR2 SYDVKM.

Specimen: CD8+ T cells from PBMCs. The TCR comes from a human donor with multiple sclerosis. The chain employs TRBV28 and TRBJ1-1, with D tentatively TRBD1 (5 bases). The CDR3 DNA follows: TGTGCCAGCACCCCATCTCGGGGGGGCACTGAAGCTTTCTTT. It translates to CASTPSRGGTEAFF.